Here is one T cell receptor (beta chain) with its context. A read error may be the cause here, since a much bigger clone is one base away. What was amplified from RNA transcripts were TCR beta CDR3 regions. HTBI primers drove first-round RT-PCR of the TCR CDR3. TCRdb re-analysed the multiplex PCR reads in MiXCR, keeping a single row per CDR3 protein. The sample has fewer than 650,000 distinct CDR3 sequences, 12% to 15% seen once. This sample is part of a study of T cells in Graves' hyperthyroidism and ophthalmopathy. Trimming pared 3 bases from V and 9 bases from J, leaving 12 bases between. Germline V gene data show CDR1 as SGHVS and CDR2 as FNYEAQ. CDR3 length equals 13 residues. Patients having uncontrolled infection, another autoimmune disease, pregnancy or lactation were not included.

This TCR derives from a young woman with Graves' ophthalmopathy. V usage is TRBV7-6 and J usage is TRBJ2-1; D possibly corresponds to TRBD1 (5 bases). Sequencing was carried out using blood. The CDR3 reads CASSFTGDSEQFF. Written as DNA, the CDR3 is TGTGCCAGCAGCTTCACAGGAGACAGTGAGCAGTTCTTC. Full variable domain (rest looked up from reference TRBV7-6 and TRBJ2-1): GAGVSQSPRYKVTKRGQDVALRCDPISGHVSLYWYRQALGQGPEFLTYFNYEAQQDKSGLPNDRFSAERPEGSISTLTIQRTEQRDSAMYRCASSFTGDSEQFFGPGTRLTVL.